This T cell receptor (beta chain) was profiled in a study of T-cell memory formation after mild COVID-19. Study at large: Largely donor-specific sequence clusters came from two donors.

5'RACE primed from the constant segment yielded TCR alpha and TCR beta cDNA libraries bearing sample barcodes and UMIs. In TCRdb, the 5' RACE reads were re-called with MiXCR into one record per CDR3 protein. Of about 14,000 distinct CDR3 sequences listed, roughly 19% are singletons. Trimming took off 1 base at V and 3 bases at J, with 13 bases between the two ends. From germline, CDR1 is SGHDN and CDR2 FVKESK. The CDR3 has 16 amino acids. Study-wide results and limits: Clones that contracted from day 15 to 85 had balanced CD4/CD8; later expanders were CD4+ biased.

This clonotype has ten or more counts. Its specificity is unknown. The source material was PBMCs or a T cell subset sorted from them (not recorded which). This chain uses TRBV14 with TRBJ1-5; D possibly corresponds to TRBD1 (6 bases). The TCR was taken from an adult woman who had mild COVID-19 (a few samples of this study predate the infection). Cell type and time point are not known. The CDR3 nucleotides read TGTGCCAGCAGCCAAGGCTGGGGGGGGCCCAATCAGCCCCAGCATTTT. This translates into CASSQGWGGPNQPQHF.